This T cell receptor beta chain was captured by sequencing in a study of beta chain features in type 1 diabetes (dated by TCRdb to 2016 to 2019). Notes on the research overall: Mean age, gender distribution, total cell number and subset yield did not differ between patients and healthy donors. Whereas all 30 or so donors provided naive and central memory subsets, regulatory and stem cell-like memory subsets were isolated from just 8 patients and roughly eight healthy donors. In the study, TCRB repertoires of sorted circulating CD4+ T cell subsets from recently diagnosed type 1 diabetes patients were compared with those of matched healthy donors. A total of roughly 100 million sorted cells were examined across all samples, and a strong correlation was observed between cell number per subset and RNA yield. General findings and caveats noted by the study authors: Because cDNA rather than genomic DNA was sequenced, highly expressing activated cells could have been over-represented, although no difference in activation and CD3 levels was found between groups. A moderate but significant shortening of TCRB CDR3 length was observed in type 1 diabetes patients in all four CD4+ subsets. Shorter templates might have been favored by PCR, but patient and control samples were amplified and corrected together, so both groups would have been affected equally by any skew. Patients with type 1 diabetes made fewer insertions and deleted more nucleotides at VDJ recombination sites, implying thymic rearrangement abnormalities. Because small numbers of individuals were included in the HLA sub-analyses, any influence of HLA type on TCRB rearrangement was left unresolved. Naive, central memory and regulatory TCRB repertoires appeared to be more alike among patients than among healthy donors.

The CDR1 and CDR2 encoded by the germline V gene (reference sequence) are LNHNV and YYDKDF. Deletion took 0 bases off V and 0 bases off J, with a span of 15 bases between the germline ends. Counted from cysteine to phenylalanine, this CDR3 has 17 amino acids. Left in the record is the CDR3 DNA by itself, 51 bases read in frame from the first base. A single peripheral blood draw of around 0.11 L on average was collected from each donor into heparinised tubes. Naive, central memory, regulatory and stem cell-like memory CD4+ T cells were sorted on a BD FACSAria II using a panel including CD45RO, CCR7, CD25, CD127, CD95 and CD27. Every sorted population had a purity above 95%. PBMCs were isolated right away by Lymphoprep density gradient centrifugation and were stained directly, without culture. To minimize batch effects, samples were stained and sorted in pairs, one healthy donor with one patient per experiment.

The entire amount of isolated RNA was reverse transcribed using the High Capacity cDNA Reverse Transcription Kit, so the sequenced TCRB transcripts were expressed ones. Deep immunoSEQ sequencing was performed on naive, central memory and regulatory T cell samples, with an average of about 3.57 million total reads per sample. Sorted cells were lysed in RLT buffer and RNA was extracted with DNase-treated RNeasy Micro or Mini kits, depending on cell number. Each cell subset was processed on its own to prevent cross-contamination, while patient and healthy donor samples were processed together. Using the immunoSEQ multiplex PCR, TCRB sequences were amplified from cDNA into 87-bp fragments spanning the CDR3 region. Sequencing of the amplicons was done on the Illumina HiSeq platform. The original pipeline was this. Synthetic template baselines were used to correct PCR bias computationally, reads within Hamming distance 2 were collapsed, and singletons that could not be merged were discarded. By aligning reads against IMGT, V, D and J genes, CDR3 length, and insertions or deletions at six rearrangement sites were assigned. Within each subset, clonotype counts were normalized to sorted cell number, after which true diversity and Gini coefficients were computed with the tcR R package. Repertoire sharing was quantified using the overlap coefficient calculated on TCRB nucleotide sequences. As a proxy for the pre-selection repertoire, out-of-frame TCRB sequences from naive cells were analyzed. Entries here come from immuneACCESS through TCRdb and include only in-frame sequences with V and J called. Some clones fail to appear in such tables; in the studies checked, an unresolved V gene covers under half of the shortfall, and the cause of the remainder is unknown. D and trimming were read from the DNA, whereas the V and J calls and clone size are those reported in that table. This sample holds 500,000 to 650,000 clones; 9.5% to 15% were observed only once. The ten top clones hold 0.095% to 0.15% of the sample.

There are a few counts of this clone. Its recognized antigen is unknown. Base qualities are missing; no much larger clone stands one base away. The TCR was taken from a man aged 25 to 45 with type 1 diabetes. The sequence joins TRBV15 to TRBJ2-7; the D segment could be TRBD1, given 6 matching bases. Sequenced: naive CD4+ T cells from blood. The label giving this sample's cell subset or site can be read as: true naive CD4+ T cells. The CDR3 in this case is CATSRDRAGASSYEQYF. The nucleotide sequence reads TGTGCCACCAGCAGAGATAGGGCAGGGGCCAGCTCCTACGAGCAGTACTTC.